One and the same sample provided the 23 T cell receptor beta chains below, sequenced in a study of blood T cells in healthy people across ages. Combining a sample-barcoded 5' primer with a J-beta primer mix, a second PCR ran for roughly 7 to 12 cycles. TCRdb passed the 5' RACE reads through MiXCR, listing each CDR3 protein once. The repertoire holds approximately 1,000,000 distinct CDR3 sequences, with 40% to 50% as singletons. The sequenced material came from blood. The receptors were gathered from a woman aged 55-70 years in good health.

V gene TRBV25-1 combines with J gene TRBJ1-1, with a possible D match to TRBD1 (6 bases). V lost 2 bases to trimming and J lost 4 bases, with 14 bases between them. Germline V gene lookup returns CDR1 MGHDK and CDR2 SYGVNS. The CDR3 sequence is 15 residues long. The CDR3 DNA reads as TGTGCCAGCAGTGAAGTTAAGGGGGGTGCCACTGAAGCTTTCTTT. Encoded protein: CASSEVKGGATEAFF.

The genes are TRBV18 and TRBJ1-1; 8 bases are shared with TRBD1. The V gene end was trimmed by 5 bases and the J gene end by 4 bases; junction bases not matched to a gene: 6. The CDR3 totals 14 residues. CDR1 KGHSH and CDR2 LQKENI come from the germline V gene. CDR3 DNA sequence: TGTGCCAGCTCAGTTCAGGGGGCGCCCACTGAAGCTTTCTTT. Translation gives CASSVQGAPTEAFF.

As concerns this clonotype: It may be a read error: a sequence one base away is much more abundant. The chain employs TRBV12-3 or TRBV12-4 and TRBJ2-3, with D uncertain. CDR3 length equals 13 residues. In DNA, the CDR3 is TGTGCCAGCCTCGCCCTTGGCACAGATGCGCAGTATTTT. Encoded protein: CASLALGTDAQYF.

CDR3 bases: TGTGCCAGCAGCCGACCGGACCGCCGAGGCATTCAGTACTTC. It translates to CASSRPDRRGIQYF. V usage is TRBV28 and J usage is TRBJ2-4; no reliable D call. The CDR3 runs 14 residues. Trimming shortened V by 6 bases and J by 9 bases, and 18 bases separated the two germline ends. CDR1 and CDR2 (germline): MDHEN, SYDVKM.

This clonotype was counted once. This CDR3 is CASSLPLGGGGAETQYF. CDR3 DNA sequence: TGTGCCAGCAGTTTGCCCCTCGGAGGTGGGGGCGCCGAGACCCAGTACTTC. V gene TRBV28 combines with J gene TRBJ2-5, with D perhaps TRBD1 (6 bases). CDR3 size: 17 residues. Germline CDR1 MDHEN, CDR2 SYDVKM. V lost 3 bases, J lost 5 bases, and 22 bases lay in between.

This CDR3 is CASSRTPDADTEAFF. CDR3 sequence (DNA): TGTGCCAGCAGCCGGACCCCAGACGCGGACACTGAAGCTTTCTTT. The V call is TRBV9, the J call TRBJ1-1, with D unresolved. This CDR3 is built from 15 residues. Per the germline V gene, CDR1 is SGDLS and CDR2 is YYNGEE. Deletions cut 4 bases from V and 3 bases from J, with 16 bases between.

This chain links TRBV25-1 with TRBJ1-1, with D perhaps matching TRBD1 (5 bases). CDR1 and CDR2 (germline): MGHDK, SYGVNS. The V end was cut by 8 bases, the J end by 1 base, with 11 bases between. This CDR3 comprises 13 residues. The DNA of the CDR3 is TGTGCCAGCGCCACCGGGGCGAACACTGAAGCTTTCTTT. It is translated as CASATGANTEAFF. Complete variable domain (other parts from reference TRBV25-1 and TRBJ1-1): EADIYQTPRYLVIGTGKKITLECSQTMGHDKMYWYQQDPGMELHLIHYSYGVNSTEKGDLSSESTVSRIRTEHFPLTLESARPSHTSQYLCASATGANTEAFFGQGTRLTVV.

The V call is TRBV3-1, the J call TRBJ1-2; perhaps TRBD1 as D (5 bases). With 3 bases removed from V and 4 bases from J, the gap between germline ends came to 21 bases. CDR1 is LGHDT, CDR2 YNNKEL, per germline (reference sequence). The CDR3 is made up of 17 amino acids. CDR3 sequence reads: CASSHDSSQPGTYGYTF. In DNA form, the CDR3 reads TGTGCCAGCAGCCACGATTCCAGCCAACCCGGGACCTATGGCTACACCTTC.

This clonotype was seen a handful of times. V usage is TRBV12-3 or TRBV12-4 and J usage is TRBJ2-5, with D maybe TRBD2 (7 bases). V dropped 6 bases and J dropped 2 bases, with 19 bases sitting between them. The CDR3 is 16 residues long. As DNA, the CDR3 is TGTGCCAGCAGCCCCAGGGGAGGGCCGAATCAAGAGACCCAGTACTTC. It is translated as CASSPRGGPNQETQYF.

The chain recombines TRBV20-1 with TRBJ2-5; 8 positions agree with TRBD2. The CDR3 length is 14 residues. Germline V gene data show CDR1 as DFQATT and CDR2 as SNEGSKA (reference sequence). V shed 6 bases, J shed 5 bases, and the junction held 11 bases outside the gene matches. The chain's CDR3 is CSALEREMGETQYF. The CDR3 DNA reads TGCAGTGCCCTAGAGCGGGAGATGGGGGAGACCCAGTACTTC.

V is TRBV6-1 and J is TRBJ2-2, with 8 bases lining up with TRBD1. Trimming cost V 7 bases and J 6 bases; bases outside gene matches: 7. From germline, CDR1 is MNHNS and CDR2 SASEGT. The CDR3 sequence is 14 residues long. CDR3: CASTVQGASGELFF. CDR3 sequence (DNA): TGTGCCAGCACGGTGCAGGGGGCGTCCGGGGAGCTGTTTTTT.

This clonotype was observed a handful of times. The chain has TRBV6-2 or TRBV6-3 and TRBJ2-4, with 7 bases identical to TRBD2. Germline-derived CDR1 and CDR2 are MNHEY and SVGEGT. The CDR3 covers 14 residues. V trimming: 0 bases; J trimming: 13 bases; junction bases outside the gene matches: 9. The DNA for the CDR3 is TGTGCCAGCAGTTACTCGACGGGACTACGAGTGCAGTACTTC. Its translation is CASSYSTGLRVQYF.

This clonotype has only a few counts. CDR3 in amino acids: CASSFGQGGAVQFF. In nucleotides, the CDR3 is TGTGCCAGCAGCTTTGGGCAGGGTGGGGCGGTGCAGTTCTTC. The rearrangement links TRBV7-8 to TRBJ2-1, with D possibly being TRBD1 (5 bases). Trimming removed 3 bases at V and 12 bases at J, with 18 bases between. There are 14 residues in the CDR3. In germline, CDR1 is SGHVS, CDR2 FQNEAQ.

The genes are TRBV9 and TRBJ2-1; 9 nucleotides align to TRBD1. The last part of the DNA fits TRBJ2-7 better; the J call may be wrong. The CDR3 is made up of 16 amino acids. CDR1 SGDLS and CDR2 YYNGEE come from the germline V gene. In DNA form, the CDR3 reads TGTGCCAGCAGCGGGGACAGGGCGAGCTCCTACAATGAGCAGTACTTC. This encodes CASSGDRASSYNEQYF.

The V gene is TRBV15, the J gene TRBJ1-2; 10 bases match TRBD1. V lost 1 base and J lost 4; bases outside the gene matches: 3. CDR1 and CDR2 (germline): LNHNV, YYDKDF (reference sequence). The CDR3 loop spans 15 amino acids. The CDR3 reads CATSRGQGASYGYTF. CDR3 DNA sequence: TGTGCCACCAGCAGAGGACAGGGGGCCTCCTATGGCTACACCTTC.

The rearrangement uses TRBV20-1 and TRBJ2-1, with 13 bases identical to TRBD2. Germline trimming cut 3 bases from V and 4 bases from J; bases unmatched to any gene: 9. Per the germline V gene, CDR1 is DFQATT and CDR2 is SNEGSKA (reference sequence). The CDR3 contains 17 residues. In nucleotides, the CDR3 is TGCAGTGCTAGTGGGTTCACTAGCGGGAGGGATTACAATGAGCAGTTCTTC. Its translation is CSASGFTSGRDYNEQFF.

As to this clonotype: A single base separates this from a much larger clone, so it may be a read error. V and J are TRBV6-5 and TRBJ2-3; the match to TRBD2 covers 10 bases. CDR3 length equals 15 residues. Losses at the gene ends were 8 bases for V and 4 bases for J; bases not matched to a gene: 9. CDR1 and CDR2 (germline): MNHEY, SVGAGI. The CDR3 here is CASGDEAGGADTQYF. In nucleotides, the CDR3 is TGTGCCAGCGGTGACGAAGCGGGAGGGGCAGATACGCAGTATTTT.

This clonotype was detected only a few times. The chain links TRBV10-3 to TRBJ2-7; 7 positions agree with TRBD1. Germline CDR1 reads ENHRY; CDR2 reads SYGVKD. V lost 6 bases and J lost 4; bases outside the gene matches: 12. The CDR3 is 15 amino acids. The CDR3 coding sequence is TGTGCCATCAGGACAACCGGGACAGATATTTACGAGCAGTACTTC. It yields the protein CAIRTTGTDIYEQYF.

The chain links TRBV29-1 to TRBJ2-5; 13 bases map to TRBD2. TRBJ2-7 matches the DNA end more closely, so the J call is doubtful. Germline V lookup: CDR1 SQVTM, CDR2 ANQGSEA. The CDR3 contains 16 residues. DNA of the CDR3: TGCAGCGTGGCCGGGACTAGCGGGATACGCTCCTACGAGCAGTACTTC. Translated: CSVAGTSGIRSYEQYF.

The chain is built from TRBV2 and TRBJ2-5; D is unresolved. V was shortened by 3 bases and J by 2 bases, with 10 bases between the two germline ends. CDR1 and CDR2 (germline): SNHLY, FYNNEI. This CDR3 spans 14 amino acids. The DNA of the CDR3 is TGTGCCAGCAGTGACCCAAATGGGCAAGAGACCCAGTACTTC. Its translation is CASSDPNGQETQYF. The full variable domain, in which reference TRBV2 and TRBJ2-5 provide the parts outside the CDR3, is EPEVTQTPSHQVTQMGQEVILRCVPISNHLYFYWYRQILGQKVEFLVSFYNNEISEKSEIFDDQFSVERPDGSNFTLKIRSTKLEDSAMYFCASSDPNGQETQYFGPGTRLLVL.

The V call is TRBV27, the J call TRBJ2-1, with D perhaps TRBD2 (5 bases). This CDR3 is built from 11 residues. Germline V gives CDR1 MNHEY, CDR2 SMNVEV (reference sequence). V was shortened by 3 bases and J by 13 bases, with 10 bases between the two germline ends. The CDR3 here is CASSFLGKQFF. DNA for the CDR3: TGTGCCAGCAGTTTTCTCGGGAAACAGTTCTTC.

This clonotype was detected once. The chain employs TRBV5-1 and TRBJ2-1; maybe TRBD2 (5 bases). Looked up from germline, CDR1 is SGHRS and CDR2 is YFSETQ. Deletions cut 0 bases from V and 10 bases from J, with 14 bases between. The CDR3 is 14 residues long. Here the CDR3 reads CASSLVDSAYEQFF. As DNA, the CDR3 is TGCGCCAGCAGCTTGGTGGACTCCGCCTACGAGCAGTTCTTC. The full variable domain, its missing parts supplied by reference TRBV5-1 and TRBJ2-1, is KAGVTQTPRYLIKTRGQQVTLSCSPISGHRSVSWYQQTPGQGLQFLFEYFSETQRNKGNFPGRFSGRQFSNSRSEMNVSTLELGDSALYLCASSLVDSAYEQFFGPGTRLTVL.

The chain combines TRBV20-1 with TRBJ2-5, with TRBD2 matching over 14 bases. There are 15 residues in the CDR3. Per the germline V gene, CDR1 is DFQATT and CDR2 is SNEGSKA (reference sequence). The V segment lost 6 bases and the J segment 4 bases; nucleotides outside the gene matches: 7. CDR3: CSAPGTSGSGETQYF. In DNA, the CDR3 is TGCAGTGCCCCCGGGACTAGCGGGAGTGGAGAGACCCAGTACTTC.